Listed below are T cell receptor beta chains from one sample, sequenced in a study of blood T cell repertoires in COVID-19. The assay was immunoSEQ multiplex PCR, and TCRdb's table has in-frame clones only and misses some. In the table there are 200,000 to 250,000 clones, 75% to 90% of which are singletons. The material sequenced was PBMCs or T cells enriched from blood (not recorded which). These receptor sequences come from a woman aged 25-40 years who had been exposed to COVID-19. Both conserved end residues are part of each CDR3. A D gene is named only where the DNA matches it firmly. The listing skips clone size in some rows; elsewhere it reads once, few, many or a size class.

CSASTLSYAYEQYF | TGCAGTGCTAGTACGCTATCCTACGCCTACGAGCAGTACTTC | once | TRBJ2-7 | 14 | TRBV20-1 | .
CASSGGWVSGYGYTF | TGTGCCAGTAGTGGCGGATGGGTCTCCGGCTATGGCTACACCTTC | . | TRBJ1-2 | 15 | TRBV19 | .
CASRERGGVEQYF | TGTGCCAGCAGGGAACGGGGGGGGGTTGAGCAGTACTTC | . | TRBJ2-7 | 13 | TRBV5-4 | TRBD2
CASSYSRSYEQYF | TGTGCCAGCAGTTACTCGAGGAGCTACGAGCAGTACTTC | once | TRBJ2-7 | 13 | TRBV6-5 | .
CASMERDFMNTEAFF | TGTGCCAGCATGGAGCGGGACTTCATGAACACTGAAGCTTTCTTT | . | TRBJ1-1 | 15 | TRBV28 | .
CASSLKGLAGGEQFF | TGTGCCAGCAGCTTAAAGGGGCTAGCGGGAGGCGAGCAGTTCTTC | . | TRBJ2-1 | 15 | TRBV7-3 | TRBD2
CASSPTGPSSYEQYF | TGTGCCAGCAGCCCGACAGGACCCTCCTCCTACGAGCAGTACTTC | few | TRBJ2-7 | 15 | TRBV2 | .
CASSLSSGSGETQYF | TGCGCCAGCAGCTTGTCTAGCGGGAGTGGCGAGACCCAGTACTTC | few | TRBJ2-5 | 15 | TRBV5-1 | TRBD2
CASSFGGTGVHTGELFF | TGTGCCAGCAGCTTCGGCGGGACCGGGGTGCACACCGGGGAGCTGTTTTTT | . | TRBJ2-2 | 17 | TRBV5-4 | .
CASSQYRDGGYTF | TGTGCCAGCAGCCAGTACAGGGATGGTGGCTACACCTTC | . | TRBJ1-2 | 13 | TRBV14 | .
CASSLRQNTEAFF | TGTGCCAGCAGCCTACGACAGAACACTGAAGCTTTCTTT | . | TRBJ1-1 | 13 | TRBV9 | .
CASSQDLAGALLETQYF | TGCGCCAGCAGCCAAGATCTGGCGGGAGCTCTTCTAGAGACCCAGTACTTC | . | TRBJ2-5 | 17 | TRBV4-1 | TRBD2
CASQPHPVGSGFWNEQFF | TGTGCCAGCCAGCCTCACCCGGTGGGTAGCGGCTTTTGGAATGAGCAGTTCTTC | . | TRBJ2-1 | 18 | TRBV27 | .
CASSLSSIAGQGYTF | TGCGCCAGCAGCTTGTCTTCGATAGCGGGGCAGGGCTACACCTTC | few | TRBJ1-2 | 15 | TRBV5-1 | .
CASSLTVTQPYGYTF | TGTGCCAGCTCACTAACAGTAACACAGCCCTATGGCTACACCTTC | . | TRBJ1-2 | 15 | TRBV18 | .
CASSLSQLDLYEQYF | TGTGCCAGCAGCTTGTCCCAACTAGATTTGTACGAGCAGTACTTC | . | TRBJ2-7 | 15 | TRBV5-6 | .
CASRGGTEAFF | TGTGCCAGCAGGGGGGGTACTGAAGCTTTCTTT | . | TRBJ1-1 | 11 | TRBV2 | .
CASSFLRNTEAFF | TGTGCCAGCAGCTTTCTACGGAACACTGAAGCTTTCTTT | . | TRBJ1-1 | 13 | TRBV5-4 | .
CASSSRQGDNQPQHF | TGTGCCAGCAGCAGCAGACAGGGGGACAATCAGCCCCAGCATTTT | once | TRBJ1-5 | 15 | TRBV6-6 | TRBD1
CASSTGQGGYGYTF | TGTGCCAGCTCAACGGGACAGGGAGGCTATGGCTACACCTTC | once | TRBJ1-2 | 14 | TRBV18 | TRBD1
CASSLVLSGSSDTQYF | TGCGCCAGCAGCTTGGTTCTTAGCGGGAGCTCAGATACGCAGTATTTT | . | TRBJ2-3 | 16 | TRBV5-1 | TRBD2
CASSLAILAGGPPYNEQFF | TGCGCCAGCAGCTTGGCCATACTAGCGGGAGGGCCTCCCTACAATGAGCAGTTCTTC | few | TRBJ2-1 | 19 | TRBV5-1 | TRBD2
CASSQAGWDEQFF | TGCGCCAGCAGCCAGGCAGGGTGGGATGAGCAGTTCTTC | . | TRBJ2-1 | 13 | TRBV4-1 | .
CASSHLGGDEQFF | TGTGCCAGCAGCCACTTGGGGGGTGATGAGCAGTTCTTC | . | TRBJ2-1 | 13 | TRBV12-3/TRBV12-4 | .
CASSVDPSASVEQFF | TGTGCCAGCAGCGTAGATCCTAGCGCCAGTGTTGAGCAGTTCTTC | . | TRBJ2-1 | 15 | TRBV9 | .
CASSLGQGAFYGYTF | TGTGCCAGCAGCTTAGGACAGGGGGCTTTCTATGGCTACACCTTC | . | TRBJ1-2 | 15 | TRBV7-9 | TRBD1
CASSIPGAQPQHF | TGTGCCAGTAGTATACCAGGGGCCCAGCCCCAGCATTTT | . | TRBJ1-5 | 13 | TRBV19 | .
CASSQGTSGSLAFVRNEQFF | TGCGCCAGCAGCCAGGGCACTAGCGGGAGTCTTGCTTTCGTACGGAATGAGCAGTTCTTC | . | TRBJ2-1 | 20 | TRBV4-1 | TRBD2
CASRDRVTYGYTF | TGTGCCAGCCGGGACAGGGTCACCTATGGCTACACCTTC | . | TRBJ1-2 | 13 | TRBV25-1 | TRBD1